This T cell receptor beta chain appears in the sequencing data of a study of T cells in Graves' hyperthyroidism and ophthalmopathy. Findings and caveats of the study: The model forecast ophthalmopathy, anticipating it by a median about 6.5 months before onset. Expanded thyroid clonotypes (above 0.001) were mostly also found in blood.

V was pared by 0 bases and J by 3 bases, with 1 base of the junction left unmatched. CDR3 length: 14 residues. Germline V gene lookup returns CDR1 SGHTA and CDR2 FQGNSA. The hyperthyroidism patients had all been newly diagnosed, and their disease duration was under 2 months. Their ages ranged from 18 to 65 years. Together with thyroid ultrasound, orbital computed tomography, serum thyroxine and TRAb, clinical symptoms were used for diagnoses. This clonotype appeared many times. Its antigen is not known. Regions amplified from RNA transcripts were the TCR beta CDR3 regions. First-round RT-PCR targeting the TCR CDR3 was performed with the HTBI primer set. MiXCR was run by TCRdb on the multiplex PCR reads, yielding one entry per CDR3 protein. The table has almost 600,000 distinct CDR3 sequences, around 42% seen once.

This chain joins TRBV7-2 and TRBJ2-7, with TRBD2 matching over 8 bases. The sequenced material came from peripheral blood or thyroid tissue (not recorded which). This TCR came from a woman younger than 30 with Graves' hyperthyroidism. CDR3 DNA: TGTGCCAGCAGCTTAGCAGCGGGAGACTACGAGCAGTACTTC. Its protein is CASSLAAGDYEQYF.